These 16 T cell receptor beta chains originate from one sample sequenced in a study of breast tumors, draining lymph nodes, adjacent tissues (dated by TCRdb to the mid-2010s). Lymph node samples were obtained from the axillary draining lymph nodes of breast cancer patients. Library prep was done by multiplex PCR. The sample was run on an Illumina HiSeq 2000. Through fastp at Q25 and MiXCR, TCRdb rebuilt clones from the public reads, retaining in-frame beta chains. All rows with the same CDR3 protein become a single entry with the most common DNA and genes. Within this sample are approximately 88,000 distinct CDR3 sequences, with around 30% of them counted one time only. The ten most abundant clones make up around 8.1% of the sample. The sample was axillary lymph node tissue. The receptors derive from a female donor with breast cancer. Some clones in this sample may be carry-over from other donors' samples.

Points on this clonotype: Possible read error: a much larger clone is one base away. J is TRBJ2-3 and V is TRBV6-4; 12 bases align to TRBD2. Germline V gene sequence: CDR1 MRHNA, CDR2 SNTAGT. CDR3 length: 16 amino acids. The CDR3 region has the DNA TGTGCCAGCAGTCACTCTAGCGGGAGGGGCGCAGATACGCAGTATTTT. Amino acids: CASSHSSGRGADTQYF.

This clonotype was seen at least ten times. This chain uses TRBV12-3 or TRBV12-4 with TRBJ2-5, with a weak D call TRBD2 (5 bases). Trimming took 3 bases from V and 5 from J, leaving 13 bases between them. CDR3 length: 14 amino acids. CDR3 sequence: CASSFGLAGETQYF. The CDR3 DNA follows: TGTGCCAGCAGTTTTGGCCTAGCTGGCGAGACCCAGTACTTC.

This clonotype was counted ten times or more. The chain couples TRBV12-5 to TRBJ1-2; D is possibly TRBD1 (5 bases). The germline CDR1 and CDR2 sequences are LGHNT and FRNRAP. The CDR3 length is 14 residues. V lost 4 bases, J lost 6 bases, and 15 bases lay in between. The chain's CDR3 is CASGSPRDFNGYTF. In DNA form, the CDR3 reads TGTGCTAGTGGTTCCCCCAGGGATTTTAATGGCTACACCTTC.

Points on this clonotype: Germline is not matched at one junction end, which may reflect a read error. The rearrangement uses TRBV7-9 and TRBJ2-1; D remains ambiguous. The germline gives CDR1 SEHNR, CDR2 FQNEAQ (reference sequence). The CDR3 extends over 11 amino acids. The CDR3 DNA reads TGTGCCAGCAGCTTTCTTGAAAAGCAGCTCTTC. It yields the protein CASSFLEKQLF.

Comment on this clonotype: No conserved phenylalanine or tryptophan is present at the end of the CDR3, so a read error is the likely explanation. The DNA is omitted, as the CDR3 cannot be located on it reliably, and the CDR3 follows TCRdb's listing. This chain joins TRBV7-9 and TRBJ1-3; TRBD1, the table's D call, was not compared with the DNA. In germline, CDR1 is SEHNR, CDR2 FQNEAQ (reference sequence). The CDR3 adds up to 9 amino acids, both ends counted. The CDR3 reads CASSWGQYS.

This clonotype occurred many times. V is TRBV19 and J is TRBJ1-2; the D gene is possibly TRBD1 (5 bases). Trimming took off 3 bases at V and 4 bases at J, with 9 bases between the two ends. The V gene's germline CDR1 is LNHDA and CDR2 SQIVND (reference sequence). The CDR3 extends over 13 amino acids. CDR3: CASSIGGIYGYTF. The DNA of the CDR3 is TGTGCCAGTAGTATTGGGGGGATCTATGGCTACACCTTC.

J is TRBJ1-1 and V is TRBV11-2; D is possibly TRBD1 (5 bases). Germline CDR1 and CDR2: SGHAT and FQNNGV. The CDR3 loop spans 13 amino acids. V lost 5 bases and J lost 0, with 7 bases in between. CDR3 nucleotides: TGTGCCAGCAGCGCACAGGTGAACACTGAAGCTTTCTTT. Protein sequence: CASSAQVNTEAFF.

This clonotype was observed at least ten times. J is TRBJ1-2 and V is TRBV5-8; 8 bases are shared with TRBD1. Trimming at V came to 2 bases and at J to 4 bases, leaving 7 bases not matched to a gene. The CDR3 runs 15 residues. CDR1 is SGHTS and CDR2 is YDEGEE in the germline V gene. The CDR3 is CASSFRTGRIYGYTF. CDR3 sequence (DNA): TGTGCCAGCAGCTTTAGGACAGGGAGAATCTATGGCTACACCTTC.

Of note for this clonotype: A read error may explain this, as a much larger clone is one base away. The conserved final phenylalanine or tryptophan is absent from the CDR3, which likely points to a read error. The chain employs TRBV7-9 and TRBJ1-1; D gene unclear. V was shortened by 2 bases and J by 0 bases, with 13 bases between the two germline ends. CDR3 length equals 16 residues. CDR1 is SEHNR and CDR2 is FQNEAQ in the germline V gene (reference sequence). CDR3 loop: CASSLSGYSMNTEAFS. In DNA form, the CDR3 reads TGTGCCAGCAGCTTAAGTGGCTACAGCATGAACACTGAAGCTTTCTCT.

This clonotype was observed at least ten times. The rearrangement links TRBV6-4 to TRBJ2-3; 8 bases line up with TRBD2. V gave up 4 bases and J gave up 6 bases; unmatched junction bases: 6. CDR3 length equals 14 residues. Germline CDR1 is MRHNA and CDR2 is SNTAGT. The CDR3 DNA reads TGTGCCAGCAGTGTGGCGGGAGGTGTGGATACGCAGTATTTT. Its translation is CASSVAGGVDTQYF.

This chain uses TRBV6-5 with TRBJ2-1, with 7 bases identical to TRBD2. With V trimmed by 0 bases and J by 6 bases, 5 bases remained unmatched. The CDR3 extends over 15 amino acids. In germline, CDR1 is MNHEY, CDR2 SVGAGI. For the CDR3, the DNA is TGTGCCAGCAGTTACTCGGCGGGAGTGCCCAATGAGCAGTTCTTC. This gives the protein CASSYSAGVPNEQFF.

This chain connects TRBV20-1 to TRBJ2-1; 7 bases map to TRBD2. This CDR3 comprises 20 residues. Germline V gene lookup returns CDR1 DFQATT and CDR2 SNEGSKA (reference sequence). V was clipped by 1 base and J by 0 bases; unmatched bases: 18. CDR3 loop: CSARAPLAGEPISSYNEQFF. In DNA, the CDR3 is TGCAGTGCTAGAGCCCCCCTGGCGGGAGAGCCAATTAGCTCCTACAATGAGCAGTTCTTC.

The V call is TRBV19, the J call TRBJ2-1, with 7 nucleotides matching TRBD2. The CDR3 runs to 15 residues. CDR1 is LNHDA and CDR2 is SQIVND in the germline V gene (reference sequence). V was clipped by 5 bases and J by 10 bases; unmatched bases: 14. CDR3 sequence reads: CASSPLDSRGNEQFF. DNA of the CDR3: TGTGCCAGTAGTCCCTTGGATTCGCGGGGGAACGAGCAGTTCTTC.

Points on this clonotype: The CDR3 does not end in the conserved phenylalanine or tryptophan, so this is likely a read error. The chain combines TRBV30 with TRBJ2-5; 7 bases line up with TRBD1. J gave up 5 bases and V 0 bases, and 12 bases lay outside the gene matches. CDR3 length equals 16 residues. Germline lookup yields CDR1 GTSNPN and CDR2 SVGIG (reference sequence). This chain's CDR3 is CAWSVGTVTFGETQYL. CDR3 sequence (DNA): TGTGCCTGGAGTGTAGGGACAGTGACCTTTGGGGAGACCCAGTACCTC.

This clonotype was found a few times. A much larger clone lies a single base off, so this may be a read error. This chain uses TRBV19 with TRBJ2-3, with 12 nucleotides matching TRBD2. The CDR3 consists of 19 residues. Germline assignment: CDR1 LNHDA and CDR2 SQIVND (reference sequence). Trimming took 10 bases from V and 2 from J; bases not matched to a gene: 19. This CDR3 reads CATYPGQTLAGGHTDTQYF. In nucleotides, the CDR3 is TGTGCCACCTACCCGGGACAGACACTAGCGGGAGGCCACACAGATACGCAGTATTTT.

This clonotype was found many times. The genes are TRBV15 and TRBJ1-2; D unclear. The germline CDR1 and CDR2 sequences are LNHNV and YYDKDF (reference sequence). Trimming took off 1 base at V and 3 bases at J, with 15 bases between the two ends. The CDR3 covers 16 residues. The CDR3 here is CATSRGQAGFHYGYTF. Written as DNA, the CDR3 is TGTGCCACCAGCAGAGGTCAGGCGGGGTTCCACTATGGCTACACCTTC.